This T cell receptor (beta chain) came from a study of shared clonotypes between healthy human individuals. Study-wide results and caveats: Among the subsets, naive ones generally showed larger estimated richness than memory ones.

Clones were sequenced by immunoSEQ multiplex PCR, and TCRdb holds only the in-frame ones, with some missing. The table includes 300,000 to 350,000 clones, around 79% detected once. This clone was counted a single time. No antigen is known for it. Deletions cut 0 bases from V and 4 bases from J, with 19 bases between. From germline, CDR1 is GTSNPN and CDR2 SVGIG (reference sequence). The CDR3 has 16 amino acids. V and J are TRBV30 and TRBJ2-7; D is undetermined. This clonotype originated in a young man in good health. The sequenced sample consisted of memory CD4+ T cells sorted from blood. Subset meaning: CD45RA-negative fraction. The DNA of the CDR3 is TGTGCCTGGAGTGTGACCCAGCCCCGCTTGGGATACGAGCAGTACTTC. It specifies CAWSVTQPRLGYEQYF.